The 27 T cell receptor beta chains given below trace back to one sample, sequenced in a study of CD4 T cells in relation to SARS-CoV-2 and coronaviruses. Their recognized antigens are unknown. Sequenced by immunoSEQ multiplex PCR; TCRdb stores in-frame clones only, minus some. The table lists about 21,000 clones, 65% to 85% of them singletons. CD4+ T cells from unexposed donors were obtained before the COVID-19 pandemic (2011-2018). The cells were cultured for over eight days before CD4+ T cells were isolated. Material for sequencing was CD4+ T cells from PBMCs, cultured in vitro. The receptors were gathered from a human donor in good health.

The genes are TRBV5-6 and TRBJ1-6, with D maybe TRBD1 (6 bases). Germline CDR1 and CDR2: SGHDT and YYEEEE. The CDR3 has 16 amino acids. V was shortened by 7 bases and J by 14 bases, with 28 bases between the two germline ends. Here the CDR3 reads CASAVSGGHGGSTLHF. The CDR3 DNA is TGTGCCAGCGCCGTTTCGGGGGGCCACGGGGGATCAACCCTCCACTTT.

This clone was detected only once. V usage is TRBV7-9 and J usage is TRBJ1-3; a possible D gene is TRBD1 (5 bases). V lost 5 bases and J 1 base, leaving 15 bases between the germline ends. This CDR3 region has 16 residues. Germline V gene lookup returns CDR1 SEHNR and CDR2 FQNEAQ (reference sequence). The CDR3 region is CASSPPGLGSGNTIYF. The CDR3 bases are TGTGCCAGCAGCCCCCCGGGGCTGGGTTCTGGAAACACCATATATTTT.

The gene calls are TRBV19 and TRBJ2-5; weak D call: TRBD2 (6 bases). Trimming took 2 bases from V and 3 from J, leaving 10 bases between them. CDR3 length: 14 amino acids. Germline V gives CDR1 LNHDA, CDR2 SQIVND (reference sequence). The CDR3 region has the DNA TGTGCCAGTAGTATACGCGGGGAGAAAGAGACCCAGTACTTC. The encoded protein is CASSIRGEKETQYF.

CDR3 residues: CASSPTDRGRLSDTQYF. CDR3 bases: TGTGCCAGTAGCCCAACGGACAGGGGGCGCCTGTCAGATACGCAGTATTTT. The rearrangement links TRBV19 to TRBJ2-3, with TRBD1 matching over 11 bases. Germline assignment: CDR1 LNHDA and CDR2 SQIVND (reference sequence). V was pared by 6 bases and J by 4 bases, with 12 bases of the junction left unmatched. This CDR3 is 17 amino acids long.

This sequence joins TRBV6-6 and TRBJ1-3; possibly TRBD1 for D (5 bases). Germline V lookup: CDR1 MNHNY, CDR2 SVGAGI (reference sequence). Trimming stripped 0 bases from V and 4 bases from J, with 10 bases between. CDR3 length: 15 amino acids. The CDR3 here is CASSYSMGPGNTIYF. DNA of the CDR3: TGTGCCAGCAGTTACTCTATGGGGCCGGGAAACACCATATATTTT.

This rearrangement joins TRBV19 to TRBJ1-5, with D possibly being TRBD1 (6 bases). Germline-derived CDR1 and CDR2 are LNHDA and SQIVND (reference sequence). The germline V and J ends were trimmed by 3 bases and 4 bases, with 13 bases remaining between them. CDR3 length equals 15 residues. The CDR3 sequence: CASSMQGQANQPQHF. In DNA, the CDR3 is TGTGCCAGTAGTATGCAGGGACAAGCGAATCAGCCCCAGCATTTT.

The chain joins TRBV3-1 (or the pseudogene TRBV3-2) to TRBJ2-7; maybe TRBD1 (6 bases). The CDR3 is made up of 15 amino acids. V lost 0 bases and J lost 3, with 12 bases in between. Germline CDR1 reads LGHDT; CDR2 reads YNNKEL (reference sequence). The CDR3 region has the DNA TGTGCCAGCAGCCAAGACACAGGGCCGGTCTACGAGCAGTACTTC. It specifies CASSQDTGPVYEQYF.

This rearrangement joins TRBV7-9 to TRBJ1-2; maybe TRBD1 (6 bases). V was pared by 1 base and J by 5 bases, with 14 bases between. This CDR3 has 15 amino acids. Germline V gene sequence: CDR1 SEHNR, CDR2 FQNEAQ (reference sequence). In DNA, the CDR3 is TGTGCCAGCAGCTTAGAAGGGGGAGTAGGGTATGGCTACACCTTC. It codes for CASSLEGGVGYGYTF.

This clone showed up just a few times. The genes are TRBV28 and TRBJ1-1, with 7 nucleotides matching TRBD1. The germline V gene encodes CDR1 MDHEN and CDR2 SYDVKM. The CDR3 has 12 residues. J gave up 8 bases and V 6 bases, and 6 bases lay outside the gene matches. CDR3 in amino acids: CASRERGPEAFF. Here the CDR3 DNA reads TGTGCCAGCAGAGAAAGGGGGCCCGAAGCTTTCTTT.

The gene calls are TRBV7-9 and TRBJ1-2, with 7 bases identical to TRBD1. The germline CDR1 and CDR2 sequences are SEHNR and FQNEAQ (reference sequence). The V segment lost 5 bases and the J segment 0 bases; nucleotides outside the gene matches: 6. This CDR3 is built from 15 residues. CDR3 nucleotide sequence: TGTGCCAGCAGCCCCTGGGACAGACCTAACTATGGCTACACCTTC. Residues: CASSPWDRPNYGYTF.

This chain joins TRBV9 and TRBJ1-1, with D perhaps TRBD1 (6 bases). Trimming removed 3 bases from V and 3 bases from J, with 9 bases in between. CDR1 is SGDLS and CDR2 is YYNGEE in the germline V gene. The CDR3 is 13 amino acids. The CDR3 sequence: CASSARTDTEAFF. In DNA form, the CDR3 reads TGTGCCAGCAGCGCCCGGACAGACACTGAAGCTTTCTTT.

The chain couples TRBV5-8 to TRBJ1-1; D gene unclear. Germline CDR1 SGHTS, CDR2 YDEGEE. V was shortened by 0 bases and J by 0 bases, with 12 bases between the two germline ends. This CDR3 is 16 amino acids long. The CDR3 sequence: CASSLVAGWVNTEAFF. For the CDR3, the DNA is TGTGCCAGCAGCTTGGTCGCGGGGTGGGTGAACACTGAAGCTTTCTTT.

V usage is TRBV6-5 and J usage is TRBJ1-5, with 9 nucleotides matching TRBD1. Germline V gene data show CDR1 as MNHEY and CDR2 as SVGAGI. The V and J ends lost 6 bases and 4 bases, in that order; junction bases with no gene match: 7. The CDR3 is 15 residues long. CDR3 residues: CASRRDREANQPQHF. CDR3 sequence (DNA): TGTGCCAGCAGAAGGGACAGGGAGGCAAATCAGCCCCAGCATTTT.

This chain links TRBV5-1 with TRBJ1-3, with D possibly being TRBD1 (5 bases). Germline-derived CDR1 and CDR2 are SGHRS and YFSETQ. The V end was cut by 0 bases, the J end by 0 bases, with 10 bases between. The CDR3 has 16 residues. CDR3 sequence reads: CASSLGVGDSGNTIYF. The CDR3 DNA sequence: TGCGCCAGCAGCTTGGGCGTGGGGGACTCTGGAAACACCATATATTTT. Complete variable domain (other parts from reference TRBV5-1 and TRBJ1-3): KAGVTQTPRYLIKTRGQQVTLSCSPISGHRSVSWYQQTPGQGLQFLFEYFSETQRNKGNFPGRFSGRQFSNSRSEMNVSTLELGDSALYLCASSLGVGDSGNTIYFGEGSWLTVV.

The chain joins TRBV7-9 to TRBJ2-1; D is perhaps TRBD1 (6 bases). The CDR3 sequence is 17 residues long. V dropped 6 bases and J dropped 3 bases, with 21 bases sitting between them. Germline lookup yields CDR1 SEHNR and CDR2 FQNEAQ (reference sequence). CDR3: CASSTMVGTSNYNEQFF. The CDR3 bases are TGTGCCAGCAGTACTATGGTGGGGACATCGAACTACAATGAGCAGTTCTTC. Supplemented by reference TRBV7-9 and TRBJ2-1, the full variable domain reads DTGVSQNPRHKITKRGQNVTFRCDPISEHNRLYWYRQTLGQGPEFLTYFQNEAQLEKSRLLSDRFSAERPKGSFSTLEIQRTEQGDSAMYLCASSTMVGTSNYNEQFFGPGTRLTVL.

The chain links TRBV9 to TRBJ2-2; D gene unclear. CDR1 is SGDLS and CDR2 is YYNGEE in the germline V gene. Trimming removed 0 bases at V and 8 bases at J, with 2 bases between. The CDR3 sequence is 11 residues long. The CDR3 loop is CASSVGGELFF. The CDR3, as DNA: TGTGCCAGCAGCGTAGGGGGGGAGCTGTTTTTT. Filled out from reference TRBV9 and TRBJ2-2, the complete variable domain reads DSGVTQTPKHLITATGQRVTLRCSPRSGDLSVYWYQQSLDQGLQFLIQYYNGEERAKGNILERFSAQQFPDLHSELNLSSLELGDSALYFCASSVGGELFFGEGSRLTVL.

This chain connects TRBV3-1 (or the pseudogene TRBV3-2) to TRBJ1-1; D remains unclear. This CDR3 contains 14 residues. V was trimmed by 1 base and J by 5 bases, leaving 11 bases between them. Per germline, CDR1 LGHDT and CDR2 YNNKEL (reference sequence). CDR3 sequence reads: CASSQAKEGTEAFF. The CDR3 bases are TGTGCCAGCAGCCAAGCGAAGGAGGGAACTGAAGCTTTCTTT.

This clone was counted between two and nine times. The CDR3 loop reads CASSTGQSYTGELFF. CDR3 nucleotides: TGTGCCAGTAGTACAGGACAGTCCTACACCGGGGAGCTGTTTTTT. The gene calls are TRBV19 and TRBJ2-2; D might be TRBD1 (6 bases). Germline V gene lookup returns CDR1 LNHDA and CDR2 SQIVND (reference sequence). The CDR3 loop spans 15 amino acids. Deletions cut 4 bases from V and 3 bases from J, with 12 bases between.

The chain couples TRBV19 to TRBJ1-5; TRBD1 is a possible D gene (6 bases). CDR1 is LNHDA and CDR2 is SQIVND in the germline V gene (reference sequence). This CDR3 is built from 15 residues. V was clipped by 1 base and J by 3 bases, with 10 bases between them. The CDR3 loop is CASSIGGAFNQPQHF. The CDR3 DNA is TGTGCCAGTAGTATAGGGGGGGCCTTCAATCAGCCCCAGCATTTT.

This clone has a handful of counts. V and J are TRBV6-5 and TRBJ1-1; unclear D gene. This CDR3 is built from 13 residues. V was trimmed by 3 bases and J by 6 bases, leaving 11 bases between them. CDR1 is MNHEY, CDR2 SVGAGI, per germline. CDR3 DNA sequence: TGTGCCAGCAGTTATTCTCAATGGGCTGAAGCTTTCTTT. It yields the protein CASSYSQWAEAFF.

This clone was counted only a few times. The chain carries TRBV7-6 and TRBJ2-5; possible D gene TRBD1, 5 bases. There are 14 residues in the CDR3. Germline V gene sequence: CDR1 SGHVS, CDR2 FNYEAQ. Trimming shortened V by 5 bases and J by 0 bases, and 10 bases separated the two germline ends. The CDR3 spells CASSMQGYQETQYF. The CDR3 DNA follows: TGTGCCAGCAGCATGCAGGGATACCAAGAGACCCAGTACTTC.

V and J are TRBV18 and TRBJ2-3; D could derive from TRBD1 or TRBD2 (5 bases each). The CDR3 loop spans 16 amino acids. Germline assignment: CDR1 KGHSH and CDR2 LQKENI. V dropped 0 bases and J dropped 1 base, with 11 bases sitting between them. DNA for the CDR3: TGTGCCAGCTCACCACCTAGTCAGGGACGCACAGATACGCAGTATTTT. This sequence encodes CASSPPSQGRTDTQYF.

The CDR3 here is CASSQAGDLQETQYF. The CDR3 DNA is TGTGCCAGCAGCCAAGCGGGAGACCTCCAAGAGACCCAGTACTTC. The V and J genes are TRBV3-1 (or the pseudogene TRBV3-2) and TRBJ2-5; TRBD2 might be the D (6 bases). The length of the CDR3 is 15 residues. The germline V gene has CDR1 LGHDT and CDR2 YNNKEL (reference sequence). V lost 1 base and J lost 1, with 10 bases in between.

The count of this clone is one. CDR3 nucleotide sequence: TGTGCCAGCAGTTCCCGGGCAGCGAGCTCCTACAATGAGCAGTTCTTC. Translating it yields CASSSRAASSYNEQFF. This rearrangement joins TRBV28 to TRBJ2-1; unclear D gene. Per germline, CDR1 MDHEN and CDR2 SYDVKM. The CDR3 covers 16 residues. V lost 4 bases, J lost 0 bases, and 13 bases lay in between.

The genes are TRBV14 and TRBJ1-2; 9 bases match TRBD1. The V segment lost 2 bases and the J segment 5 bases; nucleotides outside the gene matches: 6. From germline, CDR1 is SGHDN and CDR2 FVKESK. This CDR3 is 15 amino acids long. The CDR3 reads CASSQMATGGYGYTF. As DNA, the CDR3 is TGTGCCAGCAGCCAAATGGCGACAGGGGGGTATGGCTACACCTTC.

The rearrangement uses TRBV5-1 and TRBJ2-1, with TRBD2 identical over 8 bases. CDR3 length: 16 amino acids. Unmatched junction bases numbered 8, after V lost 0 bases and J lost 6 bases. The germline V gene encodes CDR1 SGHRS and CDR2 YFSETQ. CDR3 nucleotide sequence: TGCGCCAGCAGCTTGGCCGGGACTAGTCGTCCCAATGAGCAGTTCTTC. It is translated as CASSLAGTSRPNEQFF.

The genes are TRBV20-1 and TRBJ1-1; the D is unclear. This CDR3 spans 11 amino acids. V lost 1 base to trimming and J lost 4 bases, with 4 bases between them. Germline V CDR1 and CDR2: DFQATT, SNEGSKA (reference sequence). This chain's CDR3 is CSARGGTEAFF. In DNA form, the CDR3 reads TGCAGTGCTAGAGGCGGCACTGAAGCTTTCTTT.